This T cell receptor (beta chain) originates from a study of graft-versus-host responses after intestinal transplantation (dated by TCRdb to the early 2020s). About the investigation overall: The transplants that recipients got were multivisceral, liver-intestinal, or isolated intestinal. The cohort enrolled 24 intestinal transplant recipients, one of whom was a retransplant, and a few patients without pretransplant specimens were excluded. Donor T cell macrochimerism was defined as a peak of at least 4% donor T cells among recipient peripheral blood mononuclear cells. To identify alloreactive clones, pre-transplant mixed lymphocyte reaction products were sequenced and then compared with unstimulated pre-transplant donor and recipient T cells. Every recipient was given anti-thymocyte globulin induction, followed by 2 to 4 years of maintenance tacrolimus and steroids. Graft-versus-host and host-versus-graft alloreactive T cell clones were tracked in the graft, circulation and bone marrow after intestinal transplantation using bulk TCR-beta CDR3 sequencing. Rather than going through the commercial service, samples from a few later patients were sequenced in-house on an Illumina MiSeq and processed with MiXCR.

Library method: the immunoSEQ multiplex PCR assay. For most patients, genomic DNA was isolated with the Qiagen DNeasy Blood and Tissue Kit and shipped frozen to Adaptive Biotechnologies for TCR sequencing. High-throughput TCR-beta CDR3 sequencing of genomic DNA from most patients was performed by Adaptive Biotechnologies. Per the original workflow: Adaptive's ImmunoSEQ software supplied the TCR sequencing data for around 19 patients, while MiXCR and VDJtools were used to process a few other patients. To correct CD4 versus CD8 sorting errors, any sequence found in both subsets at a frequency ratio below 5:1 was removed. CDR3 nucleotide sequences shared by donor and recipient were removed because the origin of these sequences could not be assigned. To count as alloreactive, a clone needed at least 2-fold expansion over unstimulated cells and a minimum CFSE-low frequency of 0.002% (template counts) or 0.001% (read counts). Clones were considered mappable if detected in sequenced pre-transplant spleen, lymph node, or MLR CFSE-low populations of the donor or recipient. The cumulative frequency of alloreactive clones was calculated as a percentage of all sequences, weighted by copy number. The source is immuneACCESS, and TCRdb retained only in-frame sequences with V and J called. Part of the clones is not carried over; for the studies checked, unresolved V genes explain less than half of this, and the remainder is unexplained. Clonal size and the V and J genes are those of that table, whereas D and trimming came from the DNA. The sample contains 100,000 or so clones, more than 75% of them found a single time. 0.95% of the sample belongs to the ten largest clones.

The research as a whole found: Peak levels of circulating GvH clones were associated with declines in HvG clones early after transplant. GvH clones were found in recipient bone marrow, and some of the GvH clones appeared earlier in ileal mucosa or blood, which is consistent with an intestinal mucosal origin. The relatively low number and heterogeneity of intestinal transplant patients limited the conclusions. In patients with donor T cell macrochimerism, the allografts had high GvH to HvG T cell clonal ratios.

The time point tag for this specimen amounts to: cells obtained before transplantation from donor or recipient. CD3+CD4+ and CD3+CD8+ populations were FACS-sorted from unstimulated pre-transplant donor and recipient cells taken from spleen or lymph nodes. About this clone: Its recognized antigen is unknown. No base qualities exist here, and no much larger clone lies one base off it.

Here the sequenced sample was unstimulated CD4+ T cells sorted from spleen or lymph node cells, taken before transplant. This clonotype originated in a human donor who was the organ donor for an intestinal transplant.

The CDR3 has the sequence CASSRQGNSNQPQHF. The nucleotide sequence reads TGTGCCAGCAGTCGACAGGGGAATAGCAATCAGCCCCAGCATTTT. In this chain, TRBV6-5 is recombined with TRBJ1-5, with TRBD1 identical over 8 junction bases. Reading from cysteine to phenylalanine, the CDR3 counts 15 amino acids. Here the CDR3 DNA is all that survives: 45 bases in frame from base 1. V and J are trimmed by 5 bases and 0 bases, and the gene matches miss 3 bases of the junction. The germline V gene encodes CDR1 MNHEY and CDR2 SVGAGI.